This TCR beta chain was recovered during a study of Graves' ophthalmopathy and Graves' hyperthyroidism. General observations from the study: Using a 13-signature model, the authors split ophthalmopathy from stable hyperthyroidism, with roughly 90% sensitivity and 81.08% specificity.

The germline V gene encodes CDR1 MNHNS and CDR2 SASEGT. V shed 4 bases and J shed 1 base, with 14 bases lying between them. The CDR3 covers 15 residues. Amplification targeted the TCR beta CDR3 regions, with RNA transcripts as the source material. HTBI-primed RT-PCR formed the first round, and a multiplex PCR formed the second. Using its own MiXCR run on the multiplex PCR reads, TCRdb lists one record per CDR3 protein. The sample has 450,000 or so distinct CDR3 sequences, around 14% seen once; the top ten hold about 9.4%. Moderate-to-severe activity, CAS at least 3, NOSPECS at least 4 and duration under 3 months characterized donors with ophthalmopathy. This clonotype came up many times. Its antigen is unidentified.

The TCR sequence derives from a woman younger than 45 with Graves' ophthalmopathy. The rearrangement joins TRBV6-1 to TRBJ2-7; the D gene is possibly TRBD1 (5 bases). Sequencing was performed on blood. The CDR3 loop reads CASSAGHGISYEQYF. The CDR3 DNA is TGTGCCAGCAGTGCCGGACATGGTATTTCCTACGAGCAGTACTTC.